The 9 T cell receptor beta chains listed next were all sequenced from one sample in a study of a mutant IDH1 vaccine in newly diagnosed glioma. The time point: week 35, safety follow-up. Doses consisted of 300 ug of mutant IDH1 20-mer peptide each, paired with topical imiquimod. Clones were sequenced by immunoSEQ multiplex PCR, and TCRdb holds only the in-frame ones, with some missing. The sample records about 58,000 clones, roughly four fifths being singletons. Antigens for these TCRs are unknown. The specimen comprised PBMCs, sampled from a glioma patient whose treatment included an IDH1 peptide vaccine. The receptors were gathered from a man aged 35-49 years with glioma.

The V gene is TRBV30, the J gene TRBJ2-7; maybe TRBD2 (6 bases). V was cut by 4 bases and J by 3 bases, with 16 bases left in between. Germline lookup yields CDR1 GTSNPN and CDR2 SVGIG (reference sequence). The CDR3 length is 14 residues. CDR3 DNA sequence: TGTGCCTGGACTAGGCCGGACGGGAGCTACGAGCAGTACTTC. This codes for CAWTRPDGSYEQYF. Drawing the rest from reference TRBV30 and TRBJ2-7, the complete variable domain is SQTIHQWPATLVQPVGSPLSLECTVEGTSNPNLYWYRQAAGRGLQLLFYSVGIGQISSEVPQNLSASRPQDRQFILSSKKLLLSDSGFYLCAWTRPDGSYEQYFGPGTRLTVT.

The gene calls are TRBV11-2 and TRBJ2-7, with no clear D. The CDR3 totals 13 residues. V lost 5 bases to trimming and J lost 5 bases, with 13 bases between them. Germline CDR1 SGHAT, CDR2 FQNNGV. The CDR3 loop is CASSLYGAHEQYF. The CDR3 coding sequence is TGTGCCAGCAGCCTCTATGGCGCTCACGAGCAGTACTTC.

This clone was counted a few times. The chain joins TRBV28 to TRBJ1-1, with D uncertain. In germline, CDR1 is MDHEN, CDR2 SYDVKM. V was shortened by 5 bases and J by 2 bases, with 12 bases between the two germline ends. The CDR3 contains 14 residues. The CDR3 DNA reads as TGTGCCAGCAGTGTATTGGTTCCAAACACTGAAGCTTTCTTT. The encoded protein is CASSVLVPNTEAFF.

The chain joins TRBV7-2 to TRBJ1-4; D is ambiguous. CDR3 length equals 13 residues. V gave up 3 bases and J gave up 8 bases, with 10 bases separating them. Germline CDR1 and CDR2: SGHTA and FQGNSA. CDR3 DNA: TGTGCCAGCAGCTTCACTCCAAGCGAAAAACTGTTTTTT. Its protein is CASSFTPSEKLFF.

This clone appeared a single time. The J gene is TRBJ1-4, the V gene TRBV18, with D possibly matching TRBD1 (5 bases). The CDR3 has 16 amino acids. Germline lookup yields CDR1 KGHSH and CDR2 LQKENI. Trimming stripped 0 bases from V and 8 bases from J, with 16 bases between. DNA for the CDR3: TGTGCCAGCTCACCACCAGGATCGGGGGGTCGAGAAAAACTGTTTTTT. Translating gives CASSPPGSGGREKLFF.

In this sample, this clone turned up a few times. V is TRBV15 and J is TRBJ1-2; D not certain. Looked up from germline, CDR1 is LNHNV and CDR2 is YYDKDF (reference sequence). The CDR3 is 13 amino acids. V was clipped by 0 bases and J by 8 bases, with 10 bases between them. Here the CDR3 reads CATSRESGGGYTF. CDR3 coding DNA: TGTGCCACCAGCAGAGAGTCCGGCGGGGGCTACACCTTC. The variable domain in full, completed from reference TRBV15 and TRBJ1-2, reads DAMVIQNPRYQVTQFGKPVTLSCSQTLNHNVMYWYQQKSSQAPKLLFHYYDKDFNNEADTPDNFQSRRPNTSFCFLDIRSPGLGDTAMYLCATSRESGGGYTFGSGTRLTVV.

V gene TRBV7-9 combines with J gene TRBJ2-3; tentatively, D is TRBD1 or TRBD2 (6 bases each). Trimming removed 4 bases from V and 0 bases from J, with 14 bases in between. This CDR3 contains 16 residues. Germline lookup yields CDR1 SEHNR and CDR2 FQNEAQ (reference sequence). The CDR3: CASSWGTGTSTDTQYF. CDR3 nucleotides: TGTGCCAGCAGCTGGGGTACAGGGACTAGCACAGATACGCAGTATTTT.

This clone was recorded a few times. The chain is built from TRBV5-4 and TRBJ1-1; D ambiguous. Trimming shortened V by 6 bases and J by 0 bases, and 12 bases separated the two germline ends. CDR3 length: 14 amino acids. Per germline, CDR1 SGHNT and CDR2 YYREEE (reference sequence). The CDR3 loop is CASTKNPVNTEAFF. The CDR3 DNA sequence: TGTGCCAGCACCAAGAATCCTGTGAACACTGAAGCTTTCTTT.

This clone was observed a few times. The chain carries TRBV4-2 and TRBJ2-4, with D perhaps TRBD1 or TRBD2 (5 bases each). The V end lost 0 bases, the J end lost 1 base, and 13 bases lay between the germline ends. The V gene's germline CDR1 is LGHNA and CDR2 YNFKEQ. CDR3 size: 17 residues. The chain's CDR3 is CASSQDSGQRAKNIQYF. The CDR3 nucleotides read TGTGCCAGCAGCCAAGATTCGGGGCAGAGGGCCAAAAACATTCAGTACTTC.